A selection of T cell receptor beta chains follows, all from one sample in a study of cytomegalovirus exposure and HLA in healthy donors. The method was immunoSEQ multiplex PCR; TCRdb's version includes in-frame clones alone and lacks a portion of them. The table records under 150,000 clones, approximately 72% of them present only once. The specimen was PBMCs. The receptors derive from a human donor in good health. Both conserved end residues are part of each CDR3. A D gene is named only where the DNA matches it firmly. Expanded clones are given a class, and other clones once, few, many or no size at all.

>-|-|TRBJ1-2|TRBV25-1
CASSESLLGYTF
TGTGCCAGCAGTGAATCCCTACTTGGCTACACCTTC
>TRBD1|-|TRBJ2-5|TRBV7-2
CASSSGQLQETQYF
TGTGCCAGCAGCTCGGGACAGCTCCAAGAGACCCAGTACTTC
>TRBD1|-|TRBJ2-7|TRBV7-3
CASSFGQGTEQYF
TGTGCCAGCAGCTTCGGACAGGGGACCGAGCAGTACTTC
>TRBD2|-|TRBJ2-7|TRBV18
CASQTSGVSEQYF
TGTGCCAGCCAAACTAGCGGGGTCTCCGAGCAGTACTTC
>TRBD1|-|TRBJ2-7|TRBV6-1
CASSGHPPGQTYEQYF
TGTGCCAGCAGTGGCCACCCCCCGGGACAGACCTACGAGCAGTACTTC
>-|once|TRBJ1-1|TRBV9
CASSVQKQAPTDEAFF
TGTGCCAGCAGCGTACAAAAACAGGCCCCGACCGATGAAGCTTTCTTT
>-|few|TRBJ1-2|TRBV5-6
CASSLGQINYGYTF
TGTGCCAGCAGCTTGGGACAGATTAACTATGGCTACACCTTC
>TRBD2|-|TRBJ2-7|TRBV7-2
CASSLTSGPAYEQYF
TGTGCCAGCAGCTTAACTAGCGGGCCTGCCTACGAGCAGTACTTC
>-|-|TRBJ2-5|TRBV2
CASSRVPTETQYF
TGTGCCAGCAGTCGAGTCCCCACAGAGACCCAGTACTTC
>TRBD2|-|TRBJ2-1|TRBV30
CAWSVRTSAHNEQFF
TGTGCCTGGAGTGTCCGGACTAGCGCACACAATGAGCAGTTCTTC
>-|-|TRBJ2-5|TRBV7-2
CASSPFLLGQETQYF
TGTGCCAGCAGCCCATTTCTACTAGGGCAAGAGACCCAGTACTTC
>-|-|TRBJ1-5|TRBV30
CAWSVGGRGDQPQHF
TGTGCCTGGAGTGTAGGAGGACGAGGCGATCAGCCCCAGCATTTT
>-|few|TRBJ1-2|TRBV2
CASSEAGENYGYTF
TGTGCCAGCAGTGAGGCAGGGGAGAACTATGGCTACACCTTC
>-|few|TRBJ1-2|TRBV7-9
CASSPPSSGYTF
TGTGCCAGCAGCCCGCCGTCGAGTGGCTACACCTTC
>-|-|TRBJ2-1|TRBV27
CASSLKPLAYNEQFF
TGTGCCAGCAGTTTAAAGCCACTAGCCTACAATGAGCAGTTCTTC
>-|-|TRBJ2-7|TRBV5-1
CASSFQGWDEQYF
TGCGCCAGCAGCTTCCAGGGTTGGGACGAGCAGTACTTC
>TRBD2|-|TRBJ2-1|TRBV5-1
CASNGAGGQFF
TGCGCCAGCAACGGGGCGGGGGGGCAGTTCTTC
>-|-|TRBJ1-1|TRBV5-5
CASSAGRIEAFF
TGTGCCAGCAGCGCGGGACGGATTGAAGCTTTCTTT
>TRBD1|-|TRBJ1-5|TRBV27
CASSPTPLLGAGGQPQHF
TGTGCCAGCAGTCCAACCCCCCTGCTAGGGGCAGGGGGTCAGCCCCAGCATTTT
>-|few|TRBJ2-1|TRBV6-5
CASSPGISYNEQFF
TGTGCCAGCAGTCCGGGTATCTCCTACAATGAGCAGTTCTTC
>-|few|TRBJ1-6|TRBV27
CASRHGGLSYNSPLHF
TGTGCCAGCAGGCACGGGGGGCTGAGTTATAATTCACCCCTCCACTTT
>TRBD1|-|TRBJ1-4|TRBV5-1
CASSWARQGGPNEKLFF
TGCGCCAGCAGCTGGGCCCGACAGGGGGGCCCTAATGAAAAACTGTTTTTT
>TRBD1|-|TRBJ2-7|TRBV7-9
CASSPSPGQGNHEQYF
TGTGCCAGCAGCCCGAGTCCGGGACAGGGGAACCACGAGCAGTACTTC
>-|-|TRBJ2-2|TRBV6-1
CASSEPWAGENTGELFF
TGTGCCAGCAGTGAACCGTGGGCAGGGGAGAACACCGGGGAGCTGTTTTTT
>-|-|TRBJ2-5|TRBV30
CAWSVNQETQYF
TGTGCCTGGAGTGTTAATCAAGAGACCCAGTACTTC
>TRBD2|-|TRBJ2-3|TRBV30
CAWTKLAGGFLDTQYF
TGTGCCTGGACGAAACTAGCGGGAGGCTTTTTAGATACGCAGTATTTT
>-|-|TRBJ1-3|TRBV7-9
CSSSYTTGSQFSGNTIYF
TGTTCCAGCAGCTATACGACAGGTTCTCAGTTCTCTGGAAACACCATATATTTT
>-|-|TRBJ2-7|TRBV7-9
CASSSARGGSYEQYF
TGTGCCAGCAGCTCCGCTAGGGGTGGGTCCTACGAGCAGTACTTC
>-|once|TRBJ2-3|TRBV11-3
CASSLDPGPGDTQYF
TGTGCCAGCAGCTTAGATCCAGGGCCAGGAGATACGCAGTATTTT
>-|-|TRBJ2-3|TRBV4-2
CASSHADPTDTQYF
TGTGCCAGCAGCCACGCAGATCCCACAGATACGCAGTATTTT
>-|-|TRBJ2-1|TRBV7-9
CASSLNPLRVNEQFF
TGTGCCAGCAGCTTAAATCCCCTCAGGGTTAATGAGCAGTTCTTC
>-|-|TRBJ2-6|TRBV7-8
CASSFNLGANVLTF
TGTGCCAGCAGCTTTAATCTAGGGGCCAACGTCCTGACTTTC
>TRBD1|-|TRBJ2-5|TRBV7-9
CSSSLGLGQGIETQYF
TGTTCCAGCAGCTTAGGTCTCGGACAGGGAATTGAGACCCAGTACTTC
>-|-|TRBJ1-6|TRBV30
CASNGDSTSPLHF
TGTGCCTCAAACGGAGACAGTACCTCACCCCTCCACTTT
>TRBD1|-|TRBJ1-2|TRBV9
CASSVGGSPTGRYGYTF
TGTGCCAGCAGCGTAGGGGGGAGCCCGACAGGGCGGTATGGCTACACCTTC
>-|once|TRBJ1-1|TRBV5-8
CASSFPGQPLNTEAFF
TGTGCCAGCAGCTTTCCGGGACAACCCCTGAACACTGAAGCTTTCTTT
>-|-|TRBJ2-3|TRBV14
CASSQGTLPRTDTQYF
TGTGCCAGCAGCCAAGGGACACTACCTCGGACAGATACGCAGTATTTT
>TRBD2|-|TRBJ2-2|TRBV9
CASSPRLAGGPFTGELFF
TGTGCCAGCAGCCCACGACTAGCGGGAGGGCCTTTCACCGGGGAGCTGTTTTTT
>-|-|TRBJ2-4|TRBV11-1
CASSLEGQILQYF
TGTGCCAGCAGCTTAGAAGGACAAATACTCCAGTACTTC
>TRBD1|-|TRBJ1-6|TRBV5-8
CASSLPGGYNSPLHF
TGTGCCAGCAGCCTTCCAGGGGGATATAATTCCCCCCTCCACTTT
>-|-|TRBJ1-1|TRBV5-4
CARSPYYPARIGEAFF
TGTGCCCGCAGCCCCTACTACCCGGCCAGAATCGGGGAAGCTTTCTTT
>-|-|TRBJ2-6|TRBV5-1
CASSLVGAGANVLTF
TGCGCCAGCAGCTTGGTAGGAGCCGGGGCCAACGTCCTGACTTTC
>TRBD2|-|TRBJ2-3|TRBV28
CASSVTGLAATDTQYF
TGTGCCAGCAGTGTCACGGGACTAGCGGCAACAGATACGCAGTATTTT
>-|-|TRBJ2-1|TRBV6-6
CASRATAGAYNEQFF
TGTGCCAGCAGAGCGACGGCAGGGGCCTACAATGAGCAGTTCTTC
>TRBD2|once|TRBJ2-3|TRBV7-2
CASSLAPAGGSTDTQYF
TGTGCCAGCAGCTTAGCGCCAGCGGGGGGCAGCACAGATACGCAGTATTTT
>-|-|TRBJ1-2|TRBV7-2
CASSLVMGAGYGYTF
TGTGCCAGCAGCTTAGTTATGGGGGCCGGTTATGGCTACACCTTC